This TCR beta chain came from a study of shared clonotypes between healthy human individuals. General study results and limits: Only a few donors were included, so the genetic and exposure-history diversity represented was limited. For naive CD4 cells, roughly 5% of clonotypes were shared across a few donors.

Naive CD8 cells comprised CD45RO-negative, CCR7-positively selected cells, excluding terminally differentiated effector memory CD45RA+ cells. At a deep level, the assay was run. Each sorted subset replicate got 200 ng genomic DNA, around 29,000 genomes. Some clones are missing from TCRdb's copy, which holds only in-frame ones; the method was immunoSEQ multiplex PCR. Of around 600,000 clones in the sample, approximately 95% were seen once. Of note for this clone: Its antigen is still unknown.

The CDR3 loop spans 11 amino acids. The germline V gene has CDR1 MDHEN and CDR2 SYDVKM. The V and J ends lost 3 bases and 9 bases respectively, with 8 bases between them. This TCR was recovered from a woman in her 30s in good health. The sequenced sample consisted of naive CD8+ T cells sorted from blood. This chain uses TRBV28 with TRBJ1-1; D remains ambiguous. The CDR3 is CASSFPTQAFF. As DNA, the CDR3 is TGTGCCAGCAGTTTTCCTACCCAAGCTTTCTTT.